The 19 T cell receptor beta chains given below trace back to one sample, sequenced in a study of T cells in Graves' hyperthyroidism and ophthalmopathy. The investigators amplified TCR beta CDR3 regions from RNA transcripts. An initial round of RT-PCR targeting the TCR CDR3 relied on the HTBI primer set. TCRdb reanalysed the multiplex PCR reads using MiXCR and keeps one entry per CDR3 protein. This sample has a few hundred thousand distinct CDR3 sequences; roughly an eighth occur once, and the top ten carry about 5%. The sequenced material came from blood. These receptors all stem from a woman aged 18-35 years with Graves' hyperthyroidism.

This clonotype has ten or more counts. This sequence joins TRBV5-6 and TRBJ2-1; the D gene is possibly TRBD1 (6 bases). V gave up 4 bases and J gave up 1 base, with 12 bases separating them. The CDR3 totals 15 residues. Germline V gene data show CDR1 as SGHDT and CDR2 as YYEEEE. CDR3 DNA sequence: TGTGCCAGCAGCCCACAGGGCTCATCCTACAATGAGCAGTTCTTC. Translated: CASSPQGSSYNEQFF.

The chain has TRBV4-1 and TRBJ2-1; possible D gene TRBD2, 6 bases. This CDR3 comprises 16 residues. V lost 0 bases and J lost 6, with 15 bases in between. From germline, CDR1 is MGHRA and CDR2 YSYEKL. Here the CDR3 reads CASSQDGAGTPNEQFF. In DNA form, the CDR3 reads TGCGCCAGCAGCCAAGATGGGGCGGGAACTCCCAATGAGCAGTTCTTC.

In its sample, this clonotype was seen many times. CDR3 in DNA: TGTGCCAGCAGCTACGGGACTAGCGGGAGGAGGGAGACCCAGTACTTC. It yields the protein CASSYGTSGRRETQYF. The V and J genes are TRBV7-9 and TRBJ2-5, with 15 bases that match TRBD2. V trimming: 4 bases; J trimming: 5 bases; junction bases outside the gene matches: 5. CDR3 length: 16 residues. CDR1 and CDR2 (germline): SEHNR, FQNEAQ (reference sequence).

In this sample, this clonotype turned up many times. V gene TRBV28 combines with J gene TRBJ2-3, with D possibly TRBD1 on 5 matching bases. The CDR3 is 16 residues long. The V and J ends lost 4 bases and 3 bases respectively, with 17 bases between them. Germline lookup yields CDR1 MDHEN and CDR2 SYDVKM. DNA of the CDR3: TGTGCCAGCAGTTCTAACAGGAGAAGCATGACAGATACGCAGTATTTT. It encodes CASSSNRRSMTDTQYF.

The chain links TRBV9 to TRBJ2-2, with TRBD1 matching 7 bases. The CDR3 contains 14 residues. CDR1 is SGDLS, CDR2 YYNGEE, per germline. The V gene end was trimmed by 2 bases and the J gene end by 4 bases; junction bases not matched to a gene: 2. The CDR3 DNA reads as TGTGCCAGCAGCGTCAGGGGGACCACCGGGGAGCTGTTTTTT. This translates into CASSVRGTTGELFF. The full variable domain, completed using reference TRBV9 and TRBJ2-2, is DSGVTQTPKHLITATGQRVTLRCSPRSGDLSVYWYQQSLDQGLQFLIQYYNGEERAKGNILERFSAQQFPDLHSELNLSSLELGDSALYFCASSVRGTTGELFFGEGSRLTVL.

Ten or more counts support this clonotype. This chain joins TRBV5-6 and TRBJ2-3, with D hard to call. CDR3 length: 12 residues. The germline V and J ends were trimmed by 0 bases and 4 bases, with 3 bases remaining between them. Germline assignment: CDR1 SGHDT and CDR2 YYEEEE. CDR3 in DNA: TGTGCCAGCAGCTTGGATTCAGATACGCAGTATTTT. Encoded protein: CASSLDSDTQYF.

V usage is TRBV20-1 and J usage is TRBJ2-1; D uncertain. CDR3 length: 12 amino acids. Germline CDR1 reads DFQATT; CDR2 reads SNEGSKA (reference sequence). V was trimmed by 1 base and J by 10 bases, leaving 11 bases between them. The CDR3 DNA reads TGCAGTGCTAGAGGACGACTCTTGGAGCAGTTCTTC. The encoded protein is CSARGRLLEQFF.

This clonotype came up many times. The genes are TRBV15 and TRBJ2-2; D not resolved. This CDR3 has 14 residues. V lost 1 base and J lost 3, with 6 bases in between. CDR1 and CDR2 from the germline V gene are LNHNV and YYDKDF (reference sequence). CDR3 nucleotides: TGTGCCACCAGCAGAGGACGAGACACCGGGGAGCTGTTTTTT. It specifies CATSRGRDTGELFF.

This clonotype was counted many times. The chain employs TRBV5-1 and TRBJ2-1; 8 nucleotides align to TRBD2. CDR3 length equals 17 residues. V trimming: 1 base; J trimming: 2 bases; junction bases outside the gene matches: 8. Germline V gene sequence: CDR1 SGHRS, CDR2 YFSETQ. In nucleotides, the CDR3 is TGCGCCAGCAGCTTGATGGCGGGAGGTTTAACCTACAATGAGCAGTTCTTC. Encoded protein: CASSLMAGGLTYNEQFF.

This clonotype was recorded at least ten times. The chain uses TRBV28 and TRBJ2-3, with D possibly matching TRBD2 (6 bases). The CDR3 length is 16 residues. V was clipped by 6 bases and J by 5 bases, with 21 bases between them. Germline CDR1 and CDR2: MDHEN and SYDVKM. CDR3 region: CASSPGLSSRVDTQYF. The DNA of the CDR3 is TGTGCCAGCAGCCCGGGACTCTCCTCCAGGGTAGATACGCAGTATTTT.

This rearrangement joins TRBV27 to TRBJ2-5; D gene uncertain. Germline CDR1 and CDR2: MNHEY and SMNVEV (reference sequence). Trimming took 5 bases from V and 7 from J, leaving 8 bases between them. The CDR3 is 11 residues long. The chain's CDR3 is CASSRLGTQYF. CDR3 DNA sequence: TGTGCCAGCAGTCGCCTTGGGACCCAGTACTTC.

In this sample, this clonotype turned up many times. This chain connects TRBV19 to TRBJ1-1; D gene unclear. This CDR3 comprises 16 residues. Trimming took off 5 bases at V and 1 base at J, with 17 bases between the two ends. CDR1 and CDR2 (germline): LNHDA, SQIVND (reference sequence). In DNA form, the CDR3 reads TGTGCCAGTAGTCCCACCACACGGGGAGGGAACACTGAAGCTTTCTTT. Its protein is CASSPTTRGGNTEAFF.

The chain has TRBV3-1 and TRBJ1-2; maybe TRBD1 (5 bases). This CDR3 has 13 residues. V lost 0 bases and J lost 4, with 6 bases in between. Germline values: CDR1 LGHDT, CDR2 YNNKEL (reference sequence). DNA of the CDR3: TGTGCCAGCAGCCAAGAGGGGCTCTATGGCTACACCTTC. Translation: CASSQEGLYGYTF.

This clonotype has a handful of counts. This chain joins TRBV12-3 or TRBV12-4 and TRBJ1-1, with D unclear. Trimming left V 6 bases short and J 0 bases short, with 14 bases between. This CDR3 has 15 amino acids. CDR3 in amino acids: CASRPRGRLNTEAFF. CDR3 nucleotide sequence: TGTGCCAGCAGGCCCCGCGGGCGGCTGAACACTGAAGCTTTCTTT.

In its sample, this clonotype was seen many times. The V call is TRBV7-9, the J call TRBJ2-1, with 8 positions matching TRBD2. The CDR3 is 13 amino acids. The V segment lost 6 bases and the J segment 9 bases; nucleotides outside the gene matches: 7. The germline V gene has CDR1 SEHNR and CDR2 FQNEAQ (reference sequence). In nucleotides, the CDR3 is TGTGCCAGCAGGGGAGCGGGAGCTTTTGAGCAGTTCTTC. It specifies CASRGAGAFEQFF.

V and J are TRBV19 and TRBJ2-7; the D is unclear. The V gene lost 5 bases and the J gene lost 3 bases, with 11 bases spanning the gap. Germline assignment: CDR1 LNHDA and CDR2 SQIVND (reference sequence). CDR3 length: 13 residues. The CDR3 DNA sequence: TGTGCCAGTAGTCTCGCCCTTTACTACGAGCAGTACTTC. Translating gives CASSLALYYEQYF.

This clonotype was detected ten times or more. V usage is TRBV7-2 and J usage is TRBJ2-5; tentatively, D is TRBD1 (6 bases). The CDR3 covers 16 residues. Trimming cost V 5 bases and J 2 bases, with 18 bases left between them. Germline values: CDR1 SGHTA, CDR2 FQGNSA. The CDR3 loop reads CASSPHTGLSQETQYF. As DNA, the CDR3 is TGTGCCAGCAGCCCGCACACAGGGCTCTCTCAAGAGACCCAGTACTTC.

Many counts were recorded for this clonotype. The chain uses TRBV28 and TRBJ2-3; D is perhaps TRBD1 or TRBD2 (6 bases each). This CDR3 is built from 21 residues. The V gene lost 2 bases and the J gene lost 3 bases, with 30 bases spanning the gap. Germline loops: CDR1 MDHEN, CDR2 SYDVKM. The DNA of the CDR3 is TGTGCCAGCAGTTTAAGTTTCCGGGACACCAGGATCGGGGGCAGGACAGATACGCAGTATTTT. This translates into CASSLSFRDTRIGGRTDTQYF.

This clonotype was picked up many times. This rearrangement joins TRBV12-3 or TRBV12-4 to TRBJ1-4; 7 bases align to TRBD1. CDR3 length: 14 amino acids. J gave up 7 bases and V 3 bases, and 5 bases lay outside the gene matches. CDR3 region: CASSFRQGAEKLFF. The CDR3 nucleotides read TGTGCCAGCAGTTTTCGACAGGGCGCTGAAAAACTGTTTTTT.